A selection of T cell receptor beta chains follows, all from one sample in a study of T cell responses to AZD1222 COVID-19 vaccine. Assay: immunoSEQ multiplex PCR; the TCRdb copy retains only in-frame clones and omits some. Here the sample spans 100,000 to 150,000 clones, just under 90% being singletons. Sample: peripheral blood, taken on day 0 of AZD1222 vaccination. The receptors were sampled from an adult in good health. Each CDR3 is given without its conserved first and last residue. The order of the fields is CDR3 protein, V gene, D gene, J gene. A D gene is named only where the DNA matches it firmly.

ASSQAGQAPNSPLH TRBV3-1/TRBV3-2 TRBD1 TRBJ1-6
ASGREDQGTQY TRBV2 TRBD2 TRBJ2-3
ASSHLDRVYGYT TRBV4-2 TRBD1 TRBJ1-2
ASSFSRTGGLQY TRBV5-8 TRBD1 TRBJ2-7
SAGDRVGG TRBV29-1 TRBD1 TRBJ1-2
ASSDGAGANTGELF TRBV2 TRBD2 TRBJ2-2
ASSPTSTPGNTIY TRBV6-5 - TRBJ1-3
ASSRQIQATNEKLF TRBV11-2 - TRBJ1-4
ASSLGGGLGYT TRBV12-3/TRBV12-4 - TRBJ1-2
ASSKRARGHNQPQH TRBV21-1 - TRBJ1-5
ATSGSGVRGQH TRBV24-1 - TRBJ1-5
ASSRLAGGTDTQY TRBV5-4 TRBD2 TRBJ2-3
ASSRGTGVSTDTQY TRBV6-2/TRBV6-3 TRBD1 TRBJ2-3
ASSQSQTVTGELF TRBV4-1 - TRBJ2-2
AISEGQQTYEQY TRBV10-3 - TRBJ2-7
ASSTAPSTGNEQF TRBV9 - TRBJ2-1
SVGEGAMFNYGYT TRBV29-1 TRBD1 TRBJ1-2
ASSFTNEKLF TRBV12-3/TRBV12-4 - TRBJ1-4
ATSSARDSPYEQY TRBV15 - TRBJ2-7
ASSSLPRASHEQY TRBV11-2 - TRBJ2-7
ASSQDLAGGNTQY TRBV4-1 TRBD2 TRBJ2-3
ASSPGTGDAGNTIY TRBV11-3 TRBD1 TRBJ1-3
ASNPFVGADNYGYT TRBV28 - TRBJ1-2
AFAPKGGGDTQY TRBV30 - TRBJ2-3
ASSSNAGTGDRTRGSQH TRBV28 TRBD1 TRBJ1-5
ASSLRTASSPLH TRBV14 - TRBJ1-6
ASMRAGLNTDTQY TRBV3-1/TRBV3-2 - TRBJ2-3
ASRGQGSGSPLH TRBV5-6 TRBD1 TRBJ1-6
ASTERHASAGNEKLF TRBV19 - TRBJ1-4
ASSSRPGEQY TRBV6-5 - TRBJ2-7
ASSTGLGGDTQY TRBV13 - TRBJ2-3
ASSGSGDPNTGELF TRBV9 - TRBJ2-2
ASSGSFQGSSGNTIY TRBV21-1 - TRBJ1-3
AISEPRYLEQY TRBV10-3 - TRBJ2-7